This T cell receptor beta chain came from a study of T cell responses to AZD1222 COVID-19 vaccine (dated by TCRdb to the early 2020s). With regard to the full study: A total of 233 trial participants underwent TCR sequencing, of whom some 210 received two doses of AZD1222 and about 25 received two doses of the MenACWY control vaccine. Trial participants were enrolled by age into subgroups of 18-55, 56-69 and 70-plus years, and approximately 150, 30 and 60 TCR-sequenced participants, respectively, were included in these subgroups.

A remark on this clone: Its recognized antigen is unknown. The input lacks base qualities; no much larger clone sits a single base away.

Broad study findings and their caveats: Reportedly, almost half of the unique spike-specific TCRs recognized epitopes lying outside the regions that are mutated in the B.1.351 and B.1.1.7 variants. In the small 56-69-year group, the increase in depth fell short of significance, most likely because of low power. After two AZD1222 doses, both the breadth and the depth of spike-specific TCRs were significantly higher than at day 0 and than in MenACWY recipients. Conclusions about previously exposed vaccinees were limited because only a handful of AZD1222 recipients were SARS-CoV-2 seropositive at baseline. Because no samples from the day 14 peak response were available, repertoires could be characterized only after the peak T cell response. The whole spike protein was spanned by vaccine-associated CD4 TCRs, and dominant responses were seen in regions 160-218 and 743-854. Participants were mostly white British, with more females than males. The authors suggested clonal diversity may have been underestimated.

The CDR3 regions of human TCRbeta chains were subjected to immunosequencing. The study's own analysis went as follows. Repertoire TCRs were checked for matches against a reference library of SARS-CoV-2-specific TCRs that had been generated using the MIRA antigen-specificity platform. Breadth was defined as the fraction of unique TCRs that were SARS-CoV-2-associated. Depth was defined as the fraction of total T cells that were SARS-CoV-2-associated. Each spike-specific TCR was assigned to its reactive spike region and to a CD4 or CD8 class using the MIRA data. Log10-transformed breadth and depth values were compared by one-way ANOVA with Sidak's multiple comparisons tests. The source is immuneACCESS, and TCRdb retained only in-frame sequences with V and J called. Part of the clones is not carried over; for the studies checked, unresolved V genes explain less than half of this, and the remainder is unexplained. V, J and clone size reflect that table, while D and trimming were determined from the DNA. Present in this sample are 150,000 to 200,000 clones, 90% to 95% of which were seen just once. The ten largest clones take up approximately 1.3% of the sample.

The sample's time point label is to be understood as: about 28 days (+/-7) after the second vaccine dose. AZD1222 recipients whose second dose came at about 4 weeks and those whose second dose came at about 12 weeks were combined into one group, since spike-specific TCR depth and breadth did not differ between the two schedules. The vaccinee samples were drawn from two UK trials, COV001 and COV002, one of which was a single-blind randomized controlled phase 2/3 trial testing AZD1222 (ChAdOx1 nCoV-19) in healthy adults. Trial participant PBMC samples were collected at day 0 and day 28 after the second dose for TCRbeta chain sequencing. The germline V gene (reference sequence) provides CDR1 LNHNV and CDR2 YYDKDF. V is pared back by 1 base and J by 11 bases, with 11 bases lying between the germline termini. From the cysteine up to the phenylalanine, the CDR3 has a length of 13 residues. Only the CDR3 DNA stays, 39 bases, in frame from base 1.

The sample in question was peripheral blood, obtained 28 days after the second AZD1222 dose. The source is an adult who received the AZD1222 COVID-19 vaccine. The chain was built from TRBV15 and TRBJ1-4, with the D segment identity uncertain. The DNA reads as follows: TGTGCCACCAGCAGAGTGGCAGGTGGGAAACTGTTTTTT. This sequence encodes CATSRVAGGKLFF. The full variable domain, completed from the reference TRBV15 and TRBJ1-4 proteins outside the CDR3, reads DAMVIQNPRYQVTQFGKPVTLSCSQTLNHNVMYWYQQKSSQAPKLLFHYYDKDFNNEADTPDNFQSRRPNTSFCFLDIRSPGLGDTAMYLCATSRVAGGKLFFGSGTQLSVL.